These T cell receptor beta chains were read from a single sample in a study of cytomegalovirus exposure and HLA in healthy donors. Clones were sequenced by immunoSEQ multiplex PCR, and TCRdb holds only the in-frame ones, with some missing. In the table there are 140,000 to 150,000 clones, 80% of which are singletons. Sequenced sample: PBMCs. The receptors here all came from a man between 40 and 49 years old in good health and CMV-seronegative. The CDR3 runs from the conserved cysteine through the conserved F or W. Each record gives: D gene, J gene, clone size, V gene, CDR3 length, CDR3 DNA, CDR3 protein. D genes are given only for firm matches. Not every row has a clone size; where given, it reads once, few, many or a size class.

d_gene: TRBD2; j_gene: TRBJ2-3; abundance: once; v_gene: TRBV2; len: 15; CDR3nt: TGTGCCAGCAGCGGCTCTAGCGGGAGCACAGATACGCAGTATTTT; CDR3aa: CASSGSSGSTDTQYF
d_gene: .; j_gene: TRBJ1-2; abundance: .; v_gene: TRBV14; len: 15; CDR3nt: TGTGCCAGCAGCCAAGACGGCAGGGCCGGCTATGGCTACACCTTC; CDR3aa: CASSQDGRAGYGYTF
d_gene: TRBD1; j_gene: TRBJ2-2; abundance: few; v_gene: TRBV5-1; len: 15; CDR3nt: TGCGCCAGCAGCTTACAGGGGGAGGACACCGGGGAGCTGTTTTTT; CDR3aa: CASSLQGEDTGELFF
d_gene: .; j_gene: TRBJ1-1; abundance: .; v_gene: TRBV19; len: 14; CDR3nt: TGTGCCAGTAGTACTTACAGGGTGAACACTGAAGCTTTCTTT; CDR3aa: CASSTYRVNTEAFF
d_gene: TRBD1; j_gene: TRBJ1-5; abundance: .; v_gene: TRBV19; len: 15; CDR3nt: TGTGCCAGTAGTATTGGACAGGGCCACTATCAGCCCCAGCATTTT; CDR3aa: CASSIGQGHYQPQHF
d_gene: .; j_gene: TRBJ1-6; abundance: .; v_gene: TRBV6-4; len: 15; CDR3nt: TGTGCCAGCAGTGACTCCGGGAACTATAATTCCCCCCTCCACTTT; CDR3aa: CASSDSGNYNSPLHF
d_gene: TRBD1; j_gene: TRBJ1-1; abundance: .; v_gene: TRBV7-9; len: 14; CDR3nt: TGTGCCAGCAGCCGTTCAGGGGGCTATTATGAAGCTTTCTTT; CDR3aa: CASSRSGGYYEAFF
d_gene: .; j_gene: TRBJ1-3; abundance: .; v_gene: TRBV5-4; len: 15; CDR3nt: TGTGCCAGCAGCACAAGAGGACAGTCCGGAAACACCATATATTTT; CDR3aa: CASSTRGQSGNTIYF
d_gene: .; j_gene: TRBJ1-5; abundance: .; v_gene: TRBV19; len: 13; CDR3nt: TGTGCCAGTAGTGTACAGGTGGATCAGCCCCAGCATTTT; CDR3aa: CASSVQVDQPQHF
d_gene: TRBD1; j_gene: TRBJ2-7; abundance: once; v_gene: TRBV4-1; len: 16; CDR3nt: TGCGCCAGCAGCCAAGATGCCCGGACAGGGGTCCACGAGCAGTACTTC; CDR3aa: CASSQDARTGVHEQYF
d_gene: .; j_gene: TRBJ2-5; abundance: .; v_gene: TRBV6-1; len: 13; CDR3nt: TGTGCCAGCAGTGAAGGTTCCGTGGAGACCCAGTACTTC; CDR3aa: CASSEGSVETQYF
d_gene: TRBD2; j_gene: TRBJ2-7; abundance: .; v_gene: TRBV30; len: 13; CDR3nt: TGTGCCTGTCAAGCGGGGGGCTCTTACGAGCAGTACTTC; CDR3aa: CACQAGGSYEQYF
d_gene: .; j_gene: TRBJ2-7; abundance: .; v_gene: TRBV10-1; len: 13; CDR3nt: TGCGCCAGCAGTCCAATAGACTCCTACGAGCAGTACTTC; CDR3aa: CASSPIDSYEQYF
d_gene: .; j_gene: TRBJ1-6; abundance: .; v_gene: TRBV19; len: 15; CDR3nt: TGTGCCAGTAAATCGCCGGTCGAATTAAATTCACCCCTCCACTTT; CDR3aa: CASKSPVELNSPLHF
d_gene: TRBD1; j_gene: TRBJ1-2; abundance: .; v_gene: TRBV16; len: 16; CDR3nt: TGTGCCAGCAGCGAACTCGCTACAGGGGTGAACTATGGCTACACCTTC; CDR3aa: CASSELATGVNYGYTF
d_gene: TRBD1; j_gene: TRBJ2-7; abundance: .; v_gene: TRBV7-2; len: 16; CDR3nt: TGTGCCAGCAGCCCGATTCCCGGGACAGGACTGAGCGAGCAGTACTTC; CDR3aa: CASSPIPGTGLSEQYF
d_gene: TRBD1; j_gene: TRBJ2-7; abundance: few; v_gene: TRBV5-1; len: 16; CDR3nt: TGCGCCAGCAGCTTTGACCCCGGGACAGCTTCCTACGAGCAGTACTTC; CDR3aa: CASSFDPGTASYEQYF
d_gene: TRBD1; j_gene: TRBJ1-5; abundance: .; v_gene: TRBV7-9; len: 16; CDR3nt: TGTGCCAGCAGCTTAGGGACAGGGAGGGTCAATCAGCCCCAGCATTTT; CDR3aa: CASSLGTGRVNQPQHF
d_gene: TRBD2; j_gene: TRBJ2-1; abundance: .; v_gene: TRBV18; len: 15; CDR3nt: TGTGCCAGCTCACCAGTAGCGGGGGGGCACAATGAGCAGTTCTTC; CDR3aa: CASSPVAGGHNEQFF
d_gene: TRBD1; j_gene: TRBJ1-5; abundance: .; v_gene: TRBV5-1; len: 15; CDR3nt: TGCGCCAGCAGCCCAAGGGGGGACAGGGATCAGCCCCAGCATTTT; CDR3aa: CASSPRGDRDQPQHF
d_gene: TRBD1; j_gene: TRBJ1-2; abundance: .; v_gene: TRBV7-2; len: 15; CDR3nt: TGTGCCAGCAGCTCAACAGGGGGCTCTGGGGATGGCTACACCTTC; CDR3aa: CASSSTGGSGDGYTF
d_gene: TRBD1; j_gene: TRBJ1-1; abundance: .; v_gene: TRBV4-1; len: 16; CDR3nt: TGCGCCAGCAGCCCGGGACAGTCGAATTTGAACACTGAAGCTTTCTTT; CDR3aa: CASSPGQSNLNTEAFF
d_gene: .; j_gene: TRBJ1-1; abundance: .; v_gene: TRBV7-2; len: 13; CDR3nt: TGTGCCAGCAGCTTATACCCTCGAGAGGGAGCTTTCTTT; CDR3aa: CASSLYPREGAFF
d_gene: TRBD2; j_gene: TRBJ2-1; abundance: few; v_gene: TRBV6-5; len: 15; CDR3nt: TGTGCCAGCAGTCCGAGGAGCGGGGGGGCGGATGAGCAGTTCTTC; CDR3aa: CASSPRSGGADEQFF
d_gene: .; j_gene: TRBJ2-7; abundance: once; v_gene: TRBV11-1; len: 15; CDR3nt: TGTGCCAGCAGCTTAGTGCCAGGGGATTCCTACGAGCAGTACTTC; CDR3aa: CASSLVPGDSYEQYF
d_gene: .; j_gene: TRBJ2-5; abundance: .; v_gene: TRBV18; len: 13; CDR3nt: TGTGCCAGCTCACCAGGGGGGATAGAGACCCAGTACTTC; CDR3aa: CASSPGGIETQYF